This T cell receptor beta chain was observed in a study of spatial heterogeneity in lung cancer. General study results and limits: Tumors with more nonsynonymous mutations had more expanded intratumoral alpha and beta TCRs. The counts of expanded TCRs, ubiquitous and regional, tracked ubiquitous and regional nonsynonymous mutations, respectively.

This clonotype was picked up many times. The antigen is undetermined. Time point reported: sample taken at primary tumor resection. CDR1 is GTSNPN, CDR2 SVGIG, per germline (reference sequence). This CDR3 is 14 amino acids long. V lost 4 bases, J lost 1 base, and 5 bases stayed unmatched. In the library, each TCR cDNA molecule bore its own unique molecular identifier. TCRdb re-called the 5' RACE reads through MiXCR, storing one row per CDR3 protein. The profile shows 20,000 to 25,000 distinct CDR3 sequences, roughly 3% of them singletons. This receptor was identified in a male donor with early-stage non-small cell lung cancer. Sequenced material: lung tumor tissue, taken at surgery. V gene TRBV30 combines with J gene TRBJ2-3, with 7 bases that match TRBD2. CDR3 nucleotides: TGTGCCTGGATTGGGGGGGGAGGCACAGATACGCAGTATTTT. Translating it yields CAWIGGGGTDTQYF.